Each of the 4 T cell receptor beta chains below was sequenced from the same sample in a study of T cells after posttransplantation cyclophosphamide (dated by TCRdb to about 2016). The protocol used for the library was the immunoSEQ multiplex PCR assay. The source is immuneACCESS, and TCRdb retained only in-frame sequences with V and J called. Part of the clones is not carried over; for the studies checked, unresolved V genes explain less than half of this, and the remainder is unexplained. This sample shows more than 40,000 clones, and none of them turns up only once. The top ten clones comprise about 2.2% of the sample. Sequenced input: PBMCs. The receptor source for this set is a man between 35 and 55 years old in good health, CMV-negative, and a related stem cell transplant donor.

The table lists this clone with many counts. The V call is TRBV13, the J call TRBJ2-7; 10 bases align to TRBD2. Trimming cost V 4 bases and J 3 bases; bases outside gene matches: 3. The CDR3 contains 14 residues. CDR1 PRHDT and CDR2 FYEKMQ come from the germline V gene (reference sequence). CDR3 sequence (DNA): TGTGCCAGCAGCTCCGGGACTAGCGACTACGAGCAGTACTTC. This encodes CASSSGTSDYEQYF. The variable domain in full, with the rest retrieved from reference TRBV13 and TRBJ2-7, is AAGVIQSPRHLIKEKRETATLKCYPIPRHDTVYWYQQGPGQDPQFLISFYEKMQSDKGSIPDRFSAQQFSDYHSELNMSSLELGDSALYFCASSSGTSDYEQYFGPGTRLTVT.

This clone was seen at least ten times. The chain links TRBV5-8 to TRBJ2-3; 10 nucleotides line up with TRBD2. The CDR3 has 13 amino acids. The germline CDR1 and CDR2 sequences are SGHTS and YDEGEE. With V trimmed by 5 bases and J by 7 bases, 4 bases remained unmatched. The CDR3 here is CASSRSGRNTQYF. DNA of the CDR3: TGTGCCAGCAGTCGTAGCGGGAGGAATACGCAGTATTTT.

This clone was seen at least ten times. The V call is TRBV18, the J call TRBJ1-1, with 10 nucleotides matching TRBD1. Germline trimming cut 5 bases from V and 6 bases from J; bases unmatched to any gene: 6. The CDR3 has 14 residues. Germline CDR1 KGHSH, CDR2 LQKENI. CDR3: CASSSGTGEPEAFF. The CDR3 bases are TGTGCCAGCTCATCCGGGACAGGGGAACCTGAAGCTTTCTTT.

This clone was found many times. CDR3 protein: CASSQGGGGYNEQFF. The CDR3 coding sequence is TGCGCCAGCAGCCAAGGGGGGGGAGGGTACAATGAGCAGTTCTTC. The chain couples TRBV4-1 to TRBJ2-1, with 7 bases lining up with TRBD2. The CDR3 has 15 residues. Trimming cost V 1 base and J 4 bases; bases outside gene matches: 4. CDR1 is MGHRA, CDR2 YSYEKL, per germline.